Below, 10 T cell receptor beta chains from the same sample are listed, as sequenced in a study of T cells in Graves' hyperthyroidism and ophthalmopathy. Template material for amplifying TCR beta CDR3 regions consisted of RNA transcripts. TCR CDR3 regions were first amplified by RT-PCR with HTBI primers. TCRdb ran MiXCR on the multiplex PCR reads and lists one entry per CDR3 protein. The sample carries 450,000 to 650,000 distinct CDR3 sequences, approximately 15% recorded once. The sample was blood. These receptors were taken from a young woman with Graves' ophthalmopathy.

This clonotype was counted many times. J is TRBJ2-5 and V is TRBV7-3; 10 bases are a match to TRBD1. Germline trimming cut 5 bases from V and 5 bases from J; bases unmatched to any gene: 8. CDR1 and CDR2 from the germline V gene are SGHTA and FQGTGA. The CDR3 contains 15 residues. The chain's CDR3 is CASSPLTGGRETQYF. The CDR3 DNA is TGTGCCAGCAGCCCCTTGACAGGGGGCCGGGAGACCCAGTACTTC.

This clonotype was recorded at least ten times. This chain joins TRBV19 and TRBJ2-7; 10 bases fit TRBD2. V lost 4 bases, J lost 0 bases, and 9 bases stayed unmatched. The germline V gene encodes CDR1 LNHDA and CDR2 SQIVND (reference sequence). The CDR3 spans 17 residues. DNA for the CDR3: TGTGCCAGTAGTACCCGGACTAGCGGCGAGATCTCCTACGAGCAGTACTTC. Translated, it gives CASSTRTSGEISYEQYF.

The rearrangement joins TRBV4-1 to TRBJ2-7; D perhaps matches TRBD2 (5 bases). CDR3 length equals 13 residues. Trimming removed 4 bases from V and 7 bases from J, with 14 bases in between. From germline, CDR1 is MGHRA and CDR2 YSYEKL. The CDR3 loop reads CASSPPAPGEQYF. CDR3 DNA: TGCGCCAGCAGCCCTCCCGCTCCGGGGGAGCAGTACTTC.

This clonotype was observed many times. This chain joins TRBV28 and TRBJ2-3; 7 bases match TRBD2. V lost 2 bases, J lost 2 bases, and 4 bases stayed unmatched. CDR3 size: 15 residues. Germline V CDR1 and CDR2: MDHEN, SYDVKM. CDR3 DNA sequence: TGTGCCAGCAGTTTAACAGGACTAGACACAGATACGCAGTATTTT. Protein sequence: CASSLTGLDTDTQYF.

This clonotype was observed a few times. The chain recombines TRBV4-3 with TRBJ2-7, with TRBD1 matching 10 bases. Germline CDR1 is LGHNA and CDR2 is YSLEER. Trimming took 0 bases from V and 4 from J; bases not matched to a gene: 3. The CDR3 spans 15 residues. CDR3 DNA: TGCGCCAGCAGCCAAGATTGGGACAGGGGATACGAGCAGTACTTC. It codes for CASSQDWDRGYEQYF.

The chain couples TRBV30 to TRBJ2-7; 10 nucleotides line up with TRBD2. The V gene end was trimmed by 2 bases and the J gene end by 5 bases; junction bases not matched to a gene: 9. CDR3 size: 15 residues. Looked up from germline, CDR1 is GTSNPN and CDR2 is SVGIG (reference sequence). CDR3: CAWSPKREGTNEQYF. The CDR3 region has the DNA TGTGCCTGGAGTCCAAAGCGGGAGGGCACAAACGAGCAGTACTTC.

In its sample, this clonotype was seen many times. The gene calls are TRBV7-6 and TRBJ2-1; 7 bases match TRBD1. This CDR3 spans 16 amino acids. Germline assignment: CDR1 SGHVS and CDR2 FNYEAQ. Trimming took 2 bases from V and 3 from J; bases not matched to a gene: 7. The CDR3 region has the DNA TGTGCCAGCAGCTTAAGGACAGGTGAAGGCTACAATGAGCAGTTCTTC. Protein sequence: CASSLRTGEGYNEQFF.

This clonotype was found many times. This sequence joins TRBV6-2 or TRBV6-3 and TRBJ2-7; 7 nucleotides line up with TRBD2. The CDR3 runs to 14 residues. CDR1 is MNHEY, CDR2 SVGEGT, per germline. The trim removed 4 bases at V and 2 bases at J, leaving 5 bases unmatched. CDR3 nucleotide sequence: TGTGCCAGCAGTTGGACTAGAAGACCCTACGAGCAGTACTTC. This encodes CASSWTRRPYEQYF.

This clonotype was seen only a few times. This chain links TRBV19 with TRBJ2-1; TRBD2 matches 10 bases. V dropped 4 bases and J dropped 4; count of bases not matched to a gene: 4. The CDR3 spans 15 residues. Germline assignment: CDR1 LNHDA and CDR2 SQIVND (reference sequence). CDR3 DNA sequence: TGTGCCAGTAGTACCGGACTAGCGGTTTACAATGAGCAGTTCTTC. Its translation: CASSTGLAVYNEQFF.

The V gene is TRBV9, the J gene TRBJ2-1; 13 bases fit TRBD2. The J segment lost 7 bases and the V segment lost 0 bases, leaving 13 bases of the junction unmatched. Germline loops: CDR1 SGDLS, CDR2 YYNGEE. The CDR3 contains 19 residues. The chain's CDR3 is CASSVGLGSGLAGKNEQFF. Here the CDR3 DNA reads TGTGCCAGCAGCGTAGGGCTCGGATCGGGACTAGCGGGAAAAAATGAGCAGTTCTTC.